The clone carrying this T cell receptor beta chain was seen a handful of times. Germline V gives CDR1 SEHNR, CDR2 FQNEAQ (reference sequence). J lost 5 bases, V lost 0 bases, and 3 bases had no gene match. The CDR3 runs to 14 residues. The table came from immunoSEQ multiplex PCR; TCRdb's copy has only in-frame clones and leaves some out. The sample contains 150,000 to 200,000 clones, around 83% of which appear only once. This entry is derived from a study of blood T cell repertoires in COVID-19. V gene TRBV7-9 combines with J gene TRBJ2-5, with TRBD2 matching 7 bases. The sequence was obtained from a middle-aged man who had recovered from COVID-19. The sequenced material came from PBMCs or T cells enriched from blood (not recorded which). The CDR3 reads CASSLASGAETQYF. The CDR3 coding sequence is TGTGCCAGCAGCTTAGCCAGCGGGGCCGAGACCCAGTACTTC.